Detailed here is one T cell receptor beta chain. Method: immunoSEQ multiplex PCR; TCRdb's copy keeps in-frame clones and lacks some. The table shows under 20,000 clones, with approximately 97% occurring only once. This entry belongs to a study of monozygotic twins with cystic fibrosis. V was cut by 4 bases and J by 1 base, with 14 bases left in between. CDR3 size: 15 residues. Germline assignment: CDR1 SGHNT and CDR2 YYREEE (reference sequence). Material: blood. The clonotype comes from a woman aged 25 to 39 with cystic fibrosis. This chain uses TRBV5-4 with TRBJ1-1; no definite D call. The CDR3 coding sequence is TGTGCCAGCAGCACACCACGGACCCAGAACACTGAAGCTTTCTTT. It translates to CASSTPRTQNTEAFF.